Listed below are T cell receptor beta chains from one sample, sequenced in a study of OX40 agonist ivuxolimab in advanced cancers. Repertoires were generated with immunoSEQ multiplex PCR, while TCRdb's copy carries only in-frame clones and drops some. The sample holds about 78,000 clones; 70% to 85% are singletons and the top ten take 0.35% to 0.5%. Sequenced material: CD4+ or CD8+ T cells sorted from blood, taken in a trial of the OX40 agonist ivuxolimab. The receptors originated from an adult with an advanced solid tumor such as melanoma, head and neck, liver or kidney cancer. Each CDR3 is given with its conserved first and last residue. D genes are given only for firm matches. Clone size is stated in some rows and not others, as once, few, many or a class when expanded.

V gene	clone size	D gene	J gene	CDR3 DNA	CDR3 protein
TRBV4-3	.	TRBD2	TRBJ2-3	TGCGCCAGCAGCCAAGATGAGCGGGGCCTCACAGATACGCAGTATTTT	CASSQDERGLTDTQYF
TRBV28	once	TRBD1	TRBJ1-2	TGTGCCAGCAGTCCCCCAGGACAGGGGGTGGATGGCTACACCTTC	CASSPPGQGVDGYTF
TRBV28	.	.	TRBJ2-3	TGTGCCAGCAGTTTAAGTGTGGGGCAAAGCGCAGAGTATTTT	CASSLSVGQSAEYF
TRBV6-1	once	TRBD2	TRBJ2-3	TGTGCCAGCAGTGAAAGACGGGGGGGCTACACAGATACGCAGTATTTT	CASSERRGGYTDTQYF
TRBV5-6	.	TRBD1	TRBJ1-2	TGTGCCAGCAGCGTGGACAGGCTTGGCTACACCTTC	CASSVDRLGYTF
TRBV27	.	TRBD1	TRBJ1-2	TGTGCCAGCAGTTCTGCGGACAGGGTAGAGGGCTACACCTTC	CASSSADRVEGYTF
TRBV19	few	.	TRBJ1-1	TGTGCCAGTAATAGGGACGGTGAAGCTTTCTTT	CASNRDGEAFF
TRBV5-1	.	.	TRBJ2-3	TGCGCCAGCAGCAGCAGGGGAATTTTAGGGACAGATACGCAGTATTTT	CASSSRGILGTDTQYF
TRBV18	.	.	TRBJ1-3	TGTGCCAGCTCGCCCCAGGCCCGCGAGGGAAACACCATATATTTT	CASSPQAREGNTIYF
TRBV19	.	.	TRBJ1-1	TGTGCCAGTAAGGGGCAGGGGCCAATGAACACTGAAGCTTTCTTT	CASKGQGPMNTEAFF
TRBV7-2	.	TRBD2	TRBJ2-3	TGTGCCAGCAGCTTAGTCTCCGCGGGAGGGCCTACTAGCACAGATACGCAGTATTTT	CASSLVSAGGPTSTDTQYF
TRBV30	.	.	TRBJ1-1	TGTGCCTGGAGTGTATCGGCCGAAGCTTTCTTT	CAWSVSAEAFF
TRBV5-1	.	.	TRBJ1-6	TGCGCCAGCAGCTTGCCTGGGGAGGGTTCACCCCTCCACTTT	CASSLPGEGSPLHF
TRBV11-3	.	TRBD1	TRBJ1-1	TGTGCCAGCAGCGCTCGACAGGGGGACACTGAAGCTTTCTTT	CASSARQGDTEAFF
TRBV18	.	TRBD1	TRBJ1-5	TGTGCCAGCTCCCCTGGACAGGGGGGCCAGCCCCAGCATTTT	CASSPGQGGQPQHF
TRBV4-1	.	.	TRBJ1-1	TGCGCCAGCAGCCAGGGACTTATTAACACTGAAGCTTTCTTT	CASSQGLINTEAFF
TRBV7-3	.	.	TRBJ1-1	TGTGCCAGCAGCTCCCGACGTGGCACTGAAGCTTTCTTT	CASSSRRGTEAFF
TRBV6-5	few	.	TRBJ2-2	TGTGCCAGCAGACGACTCCCTGCCGGGGAGCTGTTTTTT	CASRRLPAGELFF
TRBV18	.	.	TRBJ1-5	TGTGCCAGCTCACCAGTACCGGACCGGTGGAATCAGCCCCAGCATTTT	CASSPVPDRWNQPQHF
TRBV18	.	TRBD1	TRBJ1-4	TGTGCCAGCTCACCAGGGACAGTTGGACTGTTTTTT	CASSPGTVGLFF
TRBV7-9	once	.	TRBJ2-7	TGTGCCAGCCTAAGGGACTTCAACTCCTACGAGCAGTACTTC	CASLRDFNSYEQYF
TRBV5-1	.	.	TRBJ1-1	TGCGCCAGCAGCTTGGACGGGGGGCGAAGTTACAACACTGAAGCTTTCTTT	CASSLDGGRSYNTEAFF
TRBV6-1	.	.	TRBJ1-2	TGTGCCAGCCAAGGAACAGAGTTGGGTGGCTACACCTTC	CASQGTELGGYTF
TRBV4-2	.	TRBD1	TRBJ1-2	TGTGCCAGCAGCCCGGAGACAGGGGGCCACGATGGCTACACCTTC	CASSPETGGHDGYTF
TRBV14	.	.	TRBJ1-6	TGTGCCAGCAGCACCCAGGGTAATTCACCCCTCCACTTT	CASSTQGNSPLHF
TRBV28	.	.	TRBJ1-1	TGTGCCAGCAGTCTCTATCCACAGAACACTGAAGCTTTCTTT	CASSLYPQNTEAFF
TRBV2	.	.	TRBJ2-7	TGTGCCAGCACCTGGGACCCCTCGGAAGCATACGAGCAGTACTTC	CASTWDPSEAYEQYF
TRBV18	.	TRBD1	TRBJ1-5	TGTGCCAGCTCACCCACACAGGGGTCCAATCAGCCCCAGCATTTT	CASSPTQGSNQPQHF
TRBV6-5	.	.	TRBJ1-2	TGTGCCAGCACCCAGTGGGACTCCCTCGGAGGCTACACCTTC	CASTQWDSLGGYTF
TRBV20-1	.	.	TRBJ2-7	TGCAGTGGGGCTCGTACCTACGAGCAGTACTTC	CSGARTYEQYF
TRBV6-5	.	.	TRBJ1-1	TGTGCCAGCAGTTCCCTCGGAGGCACTGAAGCTTTCTTT	CASSSLGGTEAFF
TRBV6-1	.	TRBD2	TRBJ2-5	TGTGCCAGCAGTGCTGGGCTAGCGGGGGGGGAAGAGACCCAGTACTTC	CASSAGLAGGEETQYF
TRBV19	.	.	TRBJ1-2	TGTGCCAGTATCTCTCCCAACAGGGTTCTGGGCTACACCTTC	CASISPNRVLGYTF
TRBV30	.	.	TRBJ1-1	TGTGCCTGGAGTAGGCTATCGACGGGCACTGAAGCTTTCTTT	CAWSRLSTGTEAFF
TRBV28	.	.	TRBJ2-7	TGTGCCAGCAGTTTATTCCTCGGGGCAGCCGAGCAGTACTTC	CASSLFLGAAEQYF
TRBV28	once	.	TRBJ2-1	TGTGCCAGCAGTTTAGGTGACGTTCACAATGAGCAGTTCTTC	CASSLGDVHNEQFF
TRBV28	.	TRBD1	TRBJ2-4	TGTGCCAGCAGGACAGGGGGCGTCGCCAAAAACATTCAGTACTTC	CASRTGGVAKNIQYF
TRBV18	.	.	TRBJ2-1	TGTGCCAGCTCACCACAAGTGGGGAGCTCCTACAATGAGCAGTTCTTC	CASSPQVGSSYNEQFF
TRBV18	.	TRBD2	TRBJ2-7	TGTGCCAGCTCACCAGCGGGAGTGGTCGAGCAGTACTTC	CASSPAGVVEQYF
TRBV27	.	.	TRBJ1-6	TGTGCCAGCCGCGCTTCGACAGCTAGCAATTCACCCCTCCACTTT	CASRASTASNSPLHF
TRBV6-5	.	.	TRBJ1-1	TGTGCCAGCAGTGCAACACCGAACACTGAAGCTTTCTTT	CASSATPNTEAFF
TRBV19	.	TRBD2	TRBJ2-5	TGTGCCAGTAGTATCGGAGGGACTAGCGGGTTGGTAGAGACCCAGTACTTC	CASSIGGTSGLVETQYF
TRBV28	.	.	TRBJ2-7	TGTGCCAGCAGTAAGGCCTACGAGCAGTACTTC	CASSKAYEQYF
TRBV15	.	TRBD1	TRBJ1-5	TGTGCCACCAGCAGAGAACCAGGGGGCGGCTTAAATCAGCCCCAGCATTTT	CATSREPGGGLNQPQHF